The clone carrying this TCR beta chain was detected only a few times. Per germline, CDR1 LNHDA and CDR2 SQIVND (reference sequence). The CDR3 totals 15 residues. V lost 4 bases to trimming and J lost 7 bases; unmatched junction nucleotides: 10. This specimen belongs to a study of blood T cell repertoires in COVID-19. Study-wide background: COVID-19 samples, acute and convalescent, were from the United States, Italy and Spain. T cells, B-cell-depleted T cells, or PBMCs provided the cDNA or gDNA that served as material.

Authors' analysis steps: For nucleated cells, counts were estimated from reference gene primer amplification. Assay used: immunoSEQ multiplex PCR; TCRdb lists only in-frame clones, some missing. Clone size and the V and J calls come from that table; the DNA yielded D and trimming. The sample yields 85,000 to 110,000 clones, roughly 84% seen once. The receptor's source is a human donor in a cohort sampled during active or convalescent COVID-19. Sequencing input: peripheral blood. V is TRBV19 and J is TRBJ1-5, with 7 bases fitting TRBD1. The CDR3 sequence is CASSTPTGMRQPQHF. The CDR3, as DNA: TGTGCCAGTAGTACCCCGACAGGGATGAGGCAGCCCCAGCATTTT.